This T cell receptor (beta chain) was captured in a study of blood T cell repertoires in COVID-19 (dated by TCRdb to 2020 to 2022). Describing the broader study: Samples from collaborators originated in the United States, Italy and Spain and spanned both the acute and convalescent phases of COVID-19. Subjects who had been exposed to COVID-19, were actively infected with it, or had recovered from it provided the deeply sampled blood TCRbeta repertoires that made up the dataset. The samples were drawn from two sources: the first 160 participants of the ongoing ImmuneRACE study, and approximately 1,300 subjects contributed by 6 global collaborators. The material from the prospective study consisted of cDNA or gDNA derived from T cells, B-cell-depleted T cells, or PBMCs. Where HLA class I and class II types were available, the types were taken from metadata supplied by the sample provider, not from assay-based typing. A freely available public database, intended as a resource for researchers studying the immune response to SARS-CoV-2, is where the repertoires were released. Sample metadata almost always included a de-identified subject ID, COVID-19 status, age in years and sex. General study outcomes and caveats: Clinical and demographic metadata were provided uncurated, with the amount varying by source and participant.

Whole blood was collected in K2EDTA tubes by collaborating institutions according to the institutions' own protocols. For TCRbeta analysis, collaborator samples were shipped as frozen whole blood, as isolated PBMCs, or as DNA extracted from either sample type. The junction shows trimming of 0 bases on V and 0 bases on J, plus 9 bases between the germline ends. From the cysteine up to the phenylalanine, the CDR3 has a length of 16 residues. The entry retains the CDR3 DNA only, 48 bases that are in frame from base 1. Sequences KGHSH (CDR1) and LQKENI (CDR2) are obtained from the germline V gene. About this clone itself: It has no known antigen specificity. No much larger clonotype is one base removed from it; base qualities were not supplied.

TCRbeta CDR3 regions were amplified from genomic DNA by means of the immunoSEQ Assay, a bias-controlled multiplex PCR. Processing in the source paper ran as follows. Within the assay, amplification of reference gene primers was used to estimate how many nucleated cells each sample contained. Sequence reads were collapsed and filtered to measure the absolute abundance of every unique TCRbeta CDR3 rearrangement. For each sample, productive Simpson clonality was calculated as the square root of Simpson's diversity index across productive rearrangements. TCRdb re-hosts the immuneACCESS table, in-frame sequences only. Its copies lack some clones; in the studies checked, an unresolved V gene accounts for under half of them, and the cause for the rest is not known. That table gives V, J and clone size, and the DNA gave D and trimming. The sample yields roughly 140,000 clones; more than 80% were counted once. The ten largest clones take up 7% to 9% of the sample.

Sequenced sample: peripheral blood. The chain is made from TRBV18 and TRBJ1-5; a tentative D call is TRBD1 (6 bases match). This sequence was found in a human donor with acute or convalescent COVID-19. The donor label of this sample is uncertain. The CDR3 region reads CASSPPGAASNQPQHF. The nucleotide sequence reads TGTGCCAGCTCACCACCGGGGGCGGCTAGCAATCAGCCCCAGCATTTT.